This TCR beta chain came from a study of cytomegalovirus exposure and HLA in healthy donors. 60 Vbeta and 13 Jbeta primers were used in PCR. In the original workflow: Later analysis identified tens of millions of unique TCR beta chains, about 10 million shared. This table comes from immunoSEQ multiplex PCR, and its TCRdb copy is limited to in-frame clones, with some not included. For V, J and clone size, that table is used; D and trimming come from the DNA. The sample includes approximately 260,000 clones, approximately 91% of them seen just once. With 2 bases removed from V and 10 bases from J, the gap between germline ends came to 15 bases. CDR3 length: 14 amino acids. Germline assignment: CDR1 MDHEN and CDR2 SYDVKM.

This rearrangement joins TRBV28 to TRBJ2-1; D is perhaps TRBD2 (6 bases). The sequenced sample consisted of PBMCs. The sequence was collected from a girl aged 2 to 10 in good health and CMV-seronegative. In DNA, the CDR3 is TGTGCCAGCAGTTTACCTAGCCCCGCGGGGGAGCAGTTCTTC. Protein product: CASSLPSPAGEQFF.